Following are 25 T cell receptor beta chains from one sample sequenced in a study of blood T cell repertoires in COVID-19. Data came from immunoSEQ multiplex PCR; TCRdb stores just in-frame clones and leaves some out. The repertoire consists of 200,000 to 300,000 clones, with about 85% occurring once and the leading ten covering around 8%. Sequencing was carried out using peripheral blood. Receptors were obtained from a woman aged 80 or over with acute or convalescent COVID-19.

The J gene is TRBJ2-1, the V gene TRBV6-1; 7 bases map to TRBD2. With V trimmed by 4 bases and J by 3 bases, 9 bases remained unmatched. The CDR3 covers 16 residues. From germline, CDR1 is MNHNS and CDR2 SASEGT. The CDR3 region is CASSGYLGGDYNEQFF. Written as DNA, the CDR3 is TGTGCCAGCAGTGGATATTTGGGGGGGGACTACAATGAGCAGTTCTTC.

This chain uses TRBV6-5 with TRBJ2-7, with a weak D call TRBD1 (6 bases). The V gene's germline CDR1 is MNHEY and CDR2 SVGAGI. Between the trimmed V and J ends, which lost 8 bases and 3 bases, there was a span of 14 bases. The CDR3 is 13 amino acids. CDR3 loop: CASEGHNHYEQYF. DNA for the CDR3: TGTGCCAGCGAGGGACATAACCACTACGAGCAGTACTTC.

The chain combines TRBV19 with TRBJ2-2, with D hard to call. Germline V gene sequence: CDR1 LNHDA, CDR2 SQIVND (reference sequence). Trimming removed 3 bases at V and 0 bases at J, with 8 bases between. This CDR3 has 15 residues. The CDR3 nucleotides are TGTGCCAGTAGTATGGGCTATGCGAACACCGGGGAGCTGTTTTTT. Protein sequence: CASSMGYANTGELFF.

This sequence joins TRBV11-1 and TRBJ2-1; 10 bases agree with TRBD2. Germline CDR1 SGHAT, CDR2 FQDESV (reference sequence). This CDR3 spans 16 amino acids. Trimming removed 6 bases from V and 0 bases from J; junction bases left unmatched: 5. For the CDR3, the DNA is TGTGCCAGCAGAGTGAGCGGGAGGGGCTCCTACAATGAGCAGTTCTTC. It codes for CASRVSGRGSYNEQFF.

The chain has TRBV11-3 and TRBJ2-5, with D perhaps matching TRBD1 (5 bases). The CDR3 has 15 amino acids. The germline V and J ends were trimmed by 2 bases and 0 bases, with 10 bases remaining between them. Germline assignment: CDR1 SGHNT and CDR2 YENEEA. The CDR3 spells CASSLSGLDQETQYF. For the CDR3, the DNA is TGTGCCAGCAGCTTATCAGGGTTGGACCAAGAGACCCAGTACTTC.

CDR3 nucleotides: TGTGCCAGCAGCTTTTCGGGTGGGGAGCTGTTTTTT. Amino acids: CASSFSGGELFF. The V gene is TRBV7-9, the J gene TRBJ2-2; D unresolved. The V and J ends lost 3 bases and 8 bases respectively, with 7 bases between them. The germline V gene has CDR1 SEHNR and CDR2 FQNEAQ (reference sequence). The CDR3 totals 12 residues.

The V call is TRBV19, the J call TRBJ2-2; tentatively, D is TRBD2 (5 bases). Trimming removed 3 bases at V and 0 bases at J, with 11 bases between. CDR3 length: 16 amino acids. CDR1 is LNHDA, CDR2 SQIVND, per germline (reference sequence). The CDR3: CASSINAGANTGELFF. The CDR3 DNA sequence: TGTGCCAGTAGTATCAATGCGGGCGCGAACACCGGGGAGCTGTTTTTT.

This clone appeared once. The chain combines TRBV5-1 with TRBJ2-3; TRBD2 might be the D (6 bases). This CDR3 comprises 15 residues. Per the germline V gene, CDR1 is SGHRS and CDR2 is YFSETQ. V was shortened by 0 bases and J by 0 bases, with 8 bases between the two germline ends. The CDR3 DNA is TGCGCCAGCAGCTTGGAGGGGAGGAGCACAGATACGCAGTATTTT. Its translation is CASSLEGRSTDTQYF.

The chain recombines TRBV27 with TRBJ1-2, with TRBD1 identical over 9 bases. Germline values: CDR1 MNHEY, CDR2 SMNVEV (reference sequence). The CDR3 sequence is 14 residues long. J was trimmed by 8 bases and V by 3 bases; bases with no gene match: 7. The chain's CDR3 is CASSFRTGEEGYTF. Written as DNA, the CDR3 is TGTGCCAGCAGTTTCAGGACAGGGGAAGAAGGCTACACCTTC.

This clone was seen a handful of times. V gene TRBV9 combines with J gene TRBJ1-6; D gene unclear. V lost 0 bases, J lost 9 bases, and 13 bases lay in between. The length of the CDR3 is 15 residues. Germline CDR1 reads SGDLS; CDR2 reads YYNGEE. In DNA form, the CDR3 reads TGTGCCAGCAGCGTAGACACCGGAGCGGGTTCACCCCTCCACTTT. This gives the protein CASSVDTGAGSPLHF. Full variable domain (rest looked up from reference TRBV9 and TRBJ1-6): DSGVTQTPKHLITATGQRVTLRCSPRSGDLSVYWYQQSLDQGLQFLIQYYNGEERAKGNILERFSAQQFPDLHSELNLSSLELGDSALYFCASSVDTGAGSPLHFGNGTRLTVT.

Regarding this clone: Within the sample, other DNA sequences also encode this same CDR3. The rearrangement uses TRBV27 and TRBJ1-2; TRBD1 matches at 9 bases. The CDR3 has 14 amino acids. Losses at the gene ends were 3 bases for V and 2 bases for J; bases not matched to a gene: 1. CDR1 is MNHEY and CDR2 is SMNVEV in the germline V gene (reference sequence). The CDR3 DNA follows: TGTGCCAGCAGTTTGGGACAGGGCAACTATGGCTACACCTTC. Its translation: CASSLGQGNYGYTF.

The chain employs TRBV5-1 and TRBJ2-5; 8 bases agree with TRBD1. Germline V gives CDR1 SGHRS, CDR2 YFSETQ. Trimming took 4 bases from V and 5 from J; bases not matched to a gene: 7. CDR3 length: 14 amino acids. The CDR3 DNA follows: TGCGCCAGCAGCGACCCAGGGGGCGGTGAGACCCAGTACTTC. Translated, it gives CASSDPGGGETQYF.

This rearrangement joins TRBV30 to TRBJ1-5; no definite D call. The V gene lost 7 bases and the J gene lost 7 bases, with 17 bases spanning the gap. The germline gives CDR1 GTSNPN, CDR2 SVGIG (reference sequence). CDR3 size: 13 residues. The CDR3 reads CAYRDQSGQPQHF. The CDR3 DNA reads as TGTGCCTATAGGGATCAGTCGGGGCAGCCCCAGCATTTT.

V and J are TRBV5-1 and TRBJ1-6; TRBD1 is a possible D gene (6 bases). The V end was cut by 0 bases, the J end by 18 bases, with 16 bases between. The CDR3 consists of 13 residues. Germline CDR1 reads SGHRS; CDR2 reads YFSETQ. DNA of the CDR3: TGCGCCAGCAGCTTGGGGGACACACTGGTACCCCACTTT. Translation gives CASSLGDTLVPHF.

The rearrangement links TRBV18 to TRBJ1-1, with D possibly being TRBD1 (6 bases). V lost 6 bases and J 7 bases, leaving 12 bases between the germline ends. This CDR3 is 12 amino acids long. The germline V gene has CDR1 KGHSH and CDR2 LQKENI. The DNA for the CDR3 is TGTGCCAGCTCCTACGGACAGTATGAAGCTTTCTTT. Protein product: CASSYGQYEAFF.

The chain employs TRBV5-4 and TRBJ1-6, with D maybe TRBD1 (6 bases). Germline loops: CDR1 SGHNT, CDR2 YYREEE (reference sequence). The CDR3 is 16 amino acids. The V and J ends lost 2 bases and 4 bases respectively, with 13 bases between them. The CDR3 DNA reads as TGTGCCAGCAGCTTACAGACAGGATTTTATAATTCACCCCTCCACTTT. As protein: CASSLQTGFYNSPLHF.

This chain joins TRBV7-2 and TRBJ2-5; possible D gene TRBD2, 5 bases. Germline CDR1 reads SGHTA; CDR2 reads FQGNSA. V was clipped by 5 bases and J by 5 bases, with 15 bases between them. The CDR3 contains 14 residues. This CDR3 reads CASSPYSGSETQYF. The CDR3 nucleotides read TGTGCCAGCAGCCCCTACTCGGGGTCGGAGACCCAGTACTTC.

This clone showed up just a few times. The chain employs TRBV27 and TRBJ1-2; 8 nucleotides agree with TRBD1. V lost 0 bases and J lost 6; bases outside the gene matches: 9. There are 16 residues in the CDR3. Germline assignment: CDR1 MNHEY and CDR2 SMNVEV (reference sequence). DNA for the CDR3: TGTGCCAGCAGTTTATCCCTGGGCTCAGGGGGCCATGGCTACACCTTC. It specifies CASSLSLGSGGHGYTF.

This clone was counted only a few times. The J gene is TRBJ2-3, the V gene TRBV25-1; D gene unclear. The CDR3 loop spans 13 amino acids. V gave up 2 bases and J gave up 6 bases, with 9 bases separating them. Germline CDR1 reads MGHDK; CDR2 reads SYGVNS. The CDR3, as DNA: TGTGCCAGCAGTGAACCCGGCAGGGATACGCAGTATTTT. Its translation is CASSEPGRDTQYF.

The rearrangement uses TRBV10-2 and TRBJ2-1, with 11 nucleotides matching TRBD2. The CDR3 contains 18 residues. V lost 2 bases and J lost 7; bases outside the gene matches: 13. CDR1 is WSHSY, CDR2 SAAADI, per germline. Written as DNA, the CDR3 is TGCGCCAGCAGTGAGAATTCGCGTAGCGGGAGGGCCAGGAATGAGCAGTTCTTC. Its protein product is CASSENSRSGRARNEQFF.

This clone showed up just a few times. This chain joins TRBV3-1 (or the pseudogene TRBV3-2) and TRBJ2-5; weak D call: TRBD2 (5 bases). The CDR3 loop spans 14 amino acids. The germline V gene has CDR1 LGHDT and CDR2 YNNKEL (reference sequence). The V and J ends lost 0 bases and 4 bases respectively, with 9 bases between them. In DNA form, the CDR3 reads TGTGCCAGCAGCCAAGAGGGAGTAGTAGAGACCCAGTACTTC. Encoded protein: CASSQEGVVETQYF.

This clone was detected ten times or more. The chain is built from TRBV7-8 and TRBJ1-1; tentative D call: TRBD1 (5 bases). The V and J ends lost 1 base and 1 base respectively, with 7 bases between them. This CDR3 is built from 14 residues. Germline V gene lookup returns CDR1 SGHVS and CDR2 FQNEAQ. This CDR3 is CASSLGRENTEAFF. CDR3 in DNA: TGTGCCAGCAGCTTAGGCAGGGAGAACACTGAAGCTTTCTTT.

This chain links TRBV5-1 with TRBJ2-6, with D hard to call. Germline V lookup: CDR1 SGHRS, CDR2 YFSETQ. V dropped 5 bases and J dropped 0 bases, with 21 bases sitting between them. The length of the CDR3 is 19 residues. DNA for the CDR3: TGCGCCAGCAGTTCAACTCCCCCCGGGTCTAGCTCTGGGGCCAACGTCCTGACTTTC. Translated: CASSSTPPGSSSGANVLTF. The full variable domain, in which reference TRBV5-1 and TRBJ2-6 provide the parts outside the CDR3, is KAGVTQTPRYLIKTRGQQVTLSCSPISGHRSVSWYQQTPGQGLQFLFEYFSETQRNKGNFPGRFSGRQFSNSRSEMNVSTLELGDSALYLCASSSTPPGSSSGANVLTFGAGSRLTVL.

J is TRBJ1-3 and V is TRBV12-3 or TRBV12-4; D uncertain. Trimming took off 6 bases at V and 4 bases at J, with 4 bases between the two ends. This CDR3 region has 11 residues. Written as DNA, the CDR3 is TGTGCCAGCAGGGAGGGAAACACCATATATTTT. The encoded protein is CASREGNTIYF.

This rearrangement joins TRBV3-1 (or the pseudogene TRBV3-2) to TRBJ2-1; a weak D match, TRBD1 (6 bases). Per germline, CDR1 LGHDT and CDR2 YNNKEL (reference sequence). The CDR3 length is 14 residues. Trimming took 4 bases from V and 6 from J, leaving 13 bases between them. Here the CDR3 DNA reads TGTGCCAGCAGCCGGACAGACAGCCGCAATGAGCAGTTCTTC. Its translation: CASSRTDSRNEQFF.